Detailed here is one T cell receptor (beta chain). Losses at the gene ends were 5 bases for V and 5 bases for J; bases not matched to a gene: 6. The CDR3 contains 14 residues. CDR1 and CDR2 (germline): SGHTS, YDEGEE. This sample was included in a study of blood T cell repertoires in COVID-19. Study-level information: Both acute and convalescent COVID-19 samples were obtained from the United States, Italy and Spain.

TCRdb's copy holds only in-frame clones and misses some; the assay was immunoSEQ multiplex PCR. The sample yields some 40,000 clones, roughly 92% seen once. The receptor was isolated from a man aged 45 to 65 with active COVID-19. The V and J genes are TRBV5-8 and TRBJ1-5; 8 bases fit TRBD1. The sample taken for sequencing was peripheral blood. The CDR3 nucleotides are TGTGCCAGCAGTCGGACAGGGTTGTATCAGCCCCAGCATTTT. It is translated as CASSRTGLYQPQHF.